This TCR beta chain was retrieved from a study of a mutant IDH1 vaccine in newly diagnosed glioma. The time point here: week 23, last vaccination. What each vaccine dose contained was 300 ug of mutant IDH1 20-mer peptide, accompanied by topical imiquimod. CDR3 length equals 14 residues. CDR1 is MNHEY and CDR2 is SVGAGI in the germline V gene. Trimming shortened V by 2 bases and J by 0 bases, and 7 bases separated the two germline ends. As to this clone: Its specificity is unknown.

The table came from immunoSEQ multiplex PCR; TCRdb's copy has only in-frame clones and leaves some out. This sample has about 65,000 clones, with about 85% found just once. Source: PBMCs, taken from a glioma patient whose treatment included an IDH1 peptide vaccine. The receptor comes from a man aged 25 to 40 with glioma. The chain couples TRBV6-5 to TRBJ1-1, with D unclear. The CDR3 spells CASSYRLMNTEAFF. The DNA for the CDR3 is TGTGCCAGCAGTTACAGACTAATGAACACTGAAGCTTTCTTT.